Listed below are T cell receptor beta chains from one sample, sequenced in a study of PD-1 blockade in mismatch repair-deficient tumors. Sequenced by immunoSEQ multiplex PCR; TCRdb stores in-frame clones only, minus some. Of roughly 40,000 clones in the sample, roughly 85% were seen once. Sequences were derived from peripheral blood, sampled 76 weeks after starting pembrolizumab. The receptors stem from an adult with mismatch repair-deficient cancer. The CDR3 runs from the conserved cysteine through the conserved F or W. D genes are given only for firm matches. A clone size is listed for some rows: how often the clone was seen (once, few, many), or a class if it is expanded.

CASSLRQGHGYTF | TGTGCCAGCAGCCTACGACAGGGCCATGGCTACACCTTC | TRBD1 | TRBJ1-2 | TRBV5-4 | NA
CASSPRNLVTGCGEQFF | TGCGCCAGCAGTCCTCGAAATCTTGTAACAGGGTGTGGTGAGCAGTTCTTC | NA | TRBJ2-1 | TRBV23-1 | NA
CASYPGYRGRGQPQHF | TGTGCCAGCTATCCTGGGTACAGGGGGCGCGGTCAGCCCCAGCATTTT | TRBD1 | TRBJ1-5 | TRBV19 | NA
CASSLDPNTEAFF | TGTGCCAGCAGTTTGGACCCAAACACTGAAGCTTTCTTT | NA | TRBJ1-1 | TRBV2 | NA
CATSRDLAGATEAFF | TGTGCCACCAGCAGAGATTTGGCGGGGGCCACTGAAGCTTTCTTT | NA | TRBJ1-1 | TRBV15 | once
CASKGPGADGYTF | TGTGCCAGCAAGGGGCCGGGGGCCGATGGCTACACCTTC | NA | TRBJ1-2 | TRBV6-1 | NA
CASSLGQGGWRETQYF | TGTGCCAGCAGCTTAGGGCAGGGAGGGTGGCGAGAGACCCAGTACTTC | TRBD2 | TRBJ2-5 | TRBV7-2 | NA
CASSEDGLATDTQYF | TGTGCCAGCAGTGAAGATGGACTAGCGACAGATACGCAGTATTTT | TRBD2 | TRBJ2-3 | TRBV2 | NA
CASSLLGAGELFF | TGTGCCAGCAGCTTATTAGGGGCCGGGGAGCTGTTTTTT | NA | TRBJ2-2 | TRBV7-8 | NA
CASSLVVNTEAFF | TGTGCCAGCAGCTTAGTTGTGAACACTGAAGCTTTCTTT | NA | TRBJ1-1 | TRBV11-2 | NA
CSADGGRGNLGTDTQYF | TGCAGCGCCGACGGGGGGCGGGGAAACCTGGGAACAGATACGCAGTATTTT | NA | TRBJ2-3 | TRBV29-1 | NA
CASSPLGQLSGNTIYF | TGTGCCAGCAGCCCCCTGGGACAGCTCTCTGGAAACACCATATATTTT | TRBD1 | TRBJ1-3 | TRBV9 | NA
CSVVSSGTNEQFF | TGCAGCGTTGTATCGTCAGGGACCAATGAGCAGTTCTTC | NA | TRBJ2-1 | TRBV29-1 | NA
CASRAGTATDTQYF | TGTGCCAGCAGAGCCGGGACCGCAACGGATACGCAGTATTTT | NA | TRBJ2-3 | TRBV25-1 | NA
CASSHRDRGGHEQFF | TGCGCCAGCAGTCATCGGGACAGGGGAGGGCATGAGCAGTTCTTC | TRBD1 | TRBJ2-1 | TRBV23-1 | NA
CASSYFGDTGELFF | TGTGCCAGCAGTTACTTCGGGGACACCGGGGAGCTGTTTTTT | NA | TRBJ2-2 | TRBV6-6 | NA
CASSQDGRGYTF | TGTGCCAGCAGCCAAGATGGCAGGGGCTACACCTTC | NA | TRBJ1-2 | TRBV4-2 | NA
CASSWTRDTEAFF | TGCGCCAGCAGCTGGACGCGCGACACTGAAGCTTTCTTT | NA | TRBJ1-1 | TRBV5-1 | NA
CASSRSGGVVEQYF | TGTGCCAGCAGTCGGAGCGGAGGAGTGGTTGAGCAGTACTTC | NA | TRBJ2-7 | TRBV27 | once
CASRGGTGNSNQPQHF | TGTGCCAGTAGAGGGGGGACAGGGAATAGCAATCAGCCCCAGCATTTT | TRBD1 | TRBJ1-5 | TRBV19 | NA
CASSDSSERHTQYF | TGTGCCAGCAGTGACTCCTCGGAGCGGCATACGCAGTATTTT | NA | TRBJ2-3 | TRBV6-4 | NA
CASSPGLLRETQYF | TGTGCCAGCAGCCCCGGACTACTAAGAGAGACCCAGTACTTC | NA | TRBJ2-5 | TRBV5-5 | NA
CASSFQRPGELFF | TGTGCCAGCAGCTTTCAAAGACCCGGGGAGCTGTTTTTT | NA | TRBJ2-2 | TRBV7-3 | NA
CASSPGGSSNQPQHF | TGTGCCAGCAGCCCTGGGGGCAGTAGCAATCAGCCCCAGCATTTT | NA | TRBJ1-5 | TRBV7-9 | NA
CASSDRNTGELFF | TGTGCCAGCAGTGACAGAAACACCGGGGAGCTGTTTTTT | NA | TRBJ2-2 | TRBV6-4 | NA
CASSPNRRDRSYNEQFF | TGTGCCAGCAGCCCCAACCGACGGGATCGCTCCTACAATGAGCAGTTCTTC | NA | TRBJ2-1 | TRBV5-4 | NA
CASSRSGADNEQFF | TGTGCCAGCAGTCGGTCAGGGGCTGACAATGAGCAGTTCTTC | NA | TRBJ2-1 | TRBV2 | NA
CASWDPLGTYEQYF | TGCGCCAGCTGGGACCCCTTGGGGACCTACGAGCAGTACTTC | NA | TRBJ2-7 | TRBV5-1 | few
CASSRLAGGLVGSEQFF | TGTGCCAGCAGCCGACTAGCGGGAGGCTTGGTTGGGAGTGAGCAGTTCTTC | TRBD2 | TRBJ2-1 | TRBV14 | NA
CASSPGTGLDEQFF | TGTGCTAGCTCCCCCGGGACAGGGCTCGATGAGCAGTTCTTC | TRBD1 | TRBJ2-1 | TRBV7-7 | NA
CASRLAPNYGYTF | TGTGCCAGCAGATTAGCCCCTAACTATGGCTACACCTTC | NA | TRBJ1-2 | TRBV2 | NA
CASTRTSGTLFTDTQYF | TGTGCCAGCACCAGGACTAGCGGTACGCTCTTCACAGATACGCAGTATTTT | TRBD2 | TRBJ2-3 | TRBV11-2 | NA
CASSQSLEYKHSRKNIQYF | TGCGCCAGCAGTCAATCGTTGGAGTATAAGCATAGCCGAAAAAACATTCAGTACTTC | NA | TRBJ2-4 | TRBV23-1 | NA
CASSLYGRGHPGNTIYF | TGTGCCAGTAGTCTATACGGCCGGGGACACCCGGGAAACACCATATATTTT | NA | TRBJ1-3 | TRBV19 | NA
CASSTSGTGQFF | TGTGCCAGCAGTACATCCGGGACAGGGCAGTTCTTC | TRBD1 | TRBJ2-1 | TRBV27 | NA
CARGTDNQPQHF | TGTGCCAGAGGGACAGATAATCAGCCCCAGCATTTT | TRBD1 | TRBJ1-5 | TRBV2 | NA
CASSLVVGVNEQFF | TGCGCCAGCAGCCTAGTGGTCGGAGTCAATGAGCAGTTCTTC | NA | TRBJ2-1 | TRBV4-3 | NA
CATSSADRWDTEAFF | TGTGCCACCAGCAGCGCTGACAGGTGGGACACTGAAGCTTTCTTT | NA | TRBJ1-1 | TRBV15 | NA
CASKERARSEQFF | TGTGCCAGCAAGGAAAGAGCGAGATCTGAGCAGTTCTTC | NA | TRBJ2-1 | TRBV7-9 | NA
CASTPGGLAGSYNEQFF | TGTGCCAGCACCCCCGGGGGGCTAGCGGGTTCGTACAATGAGCAGTTCTTC | TRBD2 | TRBJ2-1 | TRBV5-4 | NA
CASSEREELYNEQFF | TGTGCCAGTAGTGAGCGGGAGGAACTCTACAATGAGCAGTTCTTC | TRBD2 | TRBJ2-1 | TRBV19 | NA
CASSLVGSYEQYF | TGCGCCAGCAGCTTGGTAGGGTCCTACGAGCAGTACTTC | NA | TRBJ2-7 | TRBV5-1 | NA
CASSLAKRAGDEQYF | TGCGCCAGCAGCTTGGCCAAGAGGGCAGGGGACGAGCAGTACTTC | NA | TRBJ2-7 | TRBV5-1 | NA
CASSLGSGGSGTEAFF | TGTGCCAGCAGCTTAGGCTCAGGGGGTTCGGGCACTGAAGCTTTCTTT | TRBD1 | TRBJ1-1 | TRBV7-9 | NA
CASSLDVASGNTIYF | TGTGCCAGCAGCTTAGATGTGGCCTCTGGAAACACCATATATTTT | NA | TRBJ1-3 | TRBV5-5 | NA
CAISEGGVGPATGELFF | TGTGCCATCAGTGAAGGGGGAGTGGGTCCCGCCACCGGGGAGCTGTTTTTT | NA | TRBJ2-2 | TRBV10-3 | NA
CASSLQGAGELFF | TGTGCCAGCAGCTTACAGGGGGCCGGGGAGCTGTTTTTT | TRBD1 | TRBJ2-2 | TRBV5-6 | NA
CASSPTREETQYF | TGTGCCAGCAGTCCAACTAGGGAAGAGACCCAGTACTTC | NA | TRBJ2-5 | TRBV7-3 | NA
CASSGETSGYNEQFF | TGTGCCAGCAGTGGCGAGACTAGCGGCTACAATGAGCAGTTCTTC | TRBD2 | TRBJ2-1 | TRBV6-5 | NA
CAWSVRDRANQPQHF | TGTGCCTGGAGTGTACGGGACAGGGCCAATCAGCCCCAGCATTTT | TRBD1 | TRBJ1-5 | TRBV30 | few
CASQSGWTNRFYEQYF | TGCGCCAGCCAGTCCGGGTGGACAAATCGATTCTACGAGCAGTACTTC | NA | TRBJ2-7 | TRBV5-1 | once
CASSLLGTRREQYF | TGTGCCAGCAGTTTATTGGGGACTAGGAGGGAGCAGTACTTC | TRBD2 | TRBJ2-7 | TRBV28 | NA
CASSSLVVNTEAFF | TGTGCCAGCAGTTCGTTAGTTGTGAACACTGAAGCTTTCTTT | NA | TRBJ1-1 | TRBV6-5 | NA
CASSHRQGAPETQYF | TGTGCCAGCAGCCATAGACAGGGGGCTCCAGAGACCCAGTACTTC | TRBD1 | TRBJ2-5 | TRBV5-4 | once
CASSYWDRGNEQFF | TGTGCCAGCAGTTACTGGGACAGGGGGAATGAGCAGTTCTTC | TRBD1 | TRBJ2-1 | TRBV6-6 | NA
CASSPNPTSEQFF | TGTGCCAGCAGCCCAAACCCGACCAGTGAGCAGTTCTTC | NA | TRBJ2-1 | TRBV7-8 | few
CASSLSGNSEQFF | TGTGCCAGCAGCTTAAGTGGTAATAGTGAGCAGTTCTTC | NA | TRBJ2-1 | TRBV7-3 | NA